The 13 T cell receptor beta chains presented below share a single source sample, sequenced in a study of blood T cell repertoires in COVID-19. Libraries were prepared by immunoSEQ multiplex PCR; TCRdb keeps only in-frame clonotypes and omits some of them. Of 350,000 to 550,000 clones in the sample, roughly 91% were seen once. Sequencing was done on a sample of peripheral blood. These TCRs come from a woman aged 25 to 45 with acute or convalescent COVID-19.

V and J are TRBV5-8 and TRBJ2-5; D gene ambiguous. The V gene lost 0 bases and the J gene lost 0 bases, with 9 bases spanning the gap. The CDR3 consists of 15 residues. Germline values: CDR1 SGHTS, CDR2 YDEGEE. CDR3: CASSLGTENQETQYF. CDR3 in DNA: TGTGCCAGCAGCTTGGGTACAGAGAACCAAGAGACCCAGTACTTC.

This clone turned up a few times. The V and J genes are TRBV6-2 or TRBV6-3 and TRBJ2-7; 9 bases fit TRBD1. V lost 0 bases, J lost 9 bases, and 3 bases stayed unmatched. Germline V lookup: CDR1 MNHEY, CDR2 SVGEGT. This CDR3 has 13 amino acids. In DNA form, the CDR3 reads TGTGCCAGCAGTTACTCAACAGGGGGCTTGCAGTACTTC. It is translated as CASSYSTGGLQYF.

This clone was observed once. The chain joins TRBV29-1 to TRBJ2-2; D unresolved. V was clipped by 2 bases and J by 9 bases, with 7 bases between them. This CDR3 is built from 11 residues. Germline CDR1 and CDR2: SQVTM and ANQGSEA. The CDR3 region has the DNA TGCAGCGTTGAACACCGGTGGGAGCTGTTTTTT. The encoded protein is CSVEHRWELFF.

In the case of this clone: At the DNA level, this CDR3 is encoded by other sequences in the same sample as well. J is TRBJ2-3 and V is TRBV7-9, with TRBD2 matching 7 bases. CDR3 length equals 12 residues. CDR1 is SEHNR and CDR2 is FQNEAQ in the germline V gene (reference sequence). The junction had 1 base not matched to a gene; V was cut back by 5 bases and J by 5 bases. Written as DNA, the CDR3 is TGTGCCAGCAGCCCGGGGGGAGATACGCAGTATTTT. Translating gives CASSPGGDTQYF.

This rearrangement joins TRBV28 to TRBJ2-3; D perhaps matches TRBD2 (6 bases). Germline V gene data show CDR1 as MDHEN and CDR2 as SYDVKM. Deletions cut 10 bases from V and 7 bases from J, with 21 bases between. This CDR3 has 14 residues. For the CDR3, the DNA is TGTGCCACCCCCCCCCGAGGGACTCGGAATACGCAGTATTTT. Amino acids: CATPPRGTRNTQYF.

V and J are TRBV10-3 and TRBJ1-2; unclear D gene. The germline V gene has CDR1 ENHRY and CDR2 SYGVKD. Trimming left V 0 bases short and J 4 bases short, with 15 bases between. The CDR3 is 16 amino acids. The CDR3: CAISESSGGLPYGYTF. CDR3 nucleotide sequence: TGTGCCATCAGTGAGTCGTCAGGTGGACTCCCCTATGGCTACACCTTC.

The rearrangement joins TRBV11-1 to TRBJ1-1, with 12 bases identical to TRBD1. This CDR3 comprises 15 residues. V dropped 5 bases and J dropped 8; count of bases not matched to a gene: 9. CDR1 and CDR2 from the germline V gene are SGHAT and FQDESV (reference sequence). DNA for the CDR3: TGTGCCAGCAGCCCGGGTGGGACAGGGGGCGAAGAAGCTTTCTTT. It codes for CASSPGGTGGEEAFF. The whole variable domain, filled in from reference TRBV11-1 and TRBJ1-1, reads EAEVAQSPRYKITEKSQAVAFWCDPISGHATLYWYRQILGQGPELLVQFQDESVVDDSQLPKDRFSAERLKGVDSTLKIQPAELGDSAMYLCASSPGGTGGEEAFFGQGTRLTVV.

The CDR3 coding sequence is TGTGCCAGCAACTCCGGGACTAGTGTATACGAGCAGTACTTC. It specifies CASNSGTSVYEQYF. The chain is built from TRBV28 and TRBJ2-7; 8 positions match TRBD2. The CDR3 runs 14 residues. Germline loops: CDR1 MDHEN, CDR2 SYDVKM. V shed 7 bases and J 4 bases; nucleotides not matched to a gene: 9.

The chain has TRBV5-1 and TRBJ1-4; 8 bases are a match to TRBD1. J gave up 0 bases and V 2 bases, and 6 bases lay outside the gene matches. The CDR3 is made up of 17 amino acids. Germline V CDR1 and CDR2: SGHRS, YFSETQ. The CDR3 DNA sequence: TGCGCCAGCAGCTTATCACAGGGGGGAGCAACTAATGAAAAACTGTTTTTT. Its translation is CASSLSQGGATNEKLFF.

This chain uses TRBV28 with TRBJ2-3; 12 nucleotides agree with TRBD2. The trim removed 5 bases at V and 2 bases at J, leaving 11 bases unmatched. CDR1 MDHEN and CDR2 SYDVKM come from the germline V gene. This CDR3 is 18 amino acids long. The CDR3 region is CASSPPQTSGGLTDTQYF. CDR3 coding DNA: TGTGCCAGCAGTCCACCCCAGACTAGCGGGGGCCTCACAGATACGCAGTATTTT.

This rearrangement joins TRBV6-5 to TRBJ2-3; no definite D call. The germline gives CDR1 MNHEY, CDR2 SVGAGI. Deletions cut 2 bases from V and 6 bases from J, with 3 bases between. The CDR3 sequence is 11 residues long. DNA for the CDR3: TGTGCCAGCAGTTACGAGGATACGCAGTATTTT. Its translation is CASSYEDTQYF.

This chain links TRBV29-1 with TRBJ2-7; possible D gene TRBD1, 6 bases. The CDR3 spans 11 residues. Trimming stripped 3 bases from V and 6 bases from J, with 9 bases between. Germline CDR1 SQVTM, CDR2 ANQGSEA. Here the CDR3 reads CSVESGAEQYF. The CDR3, as DNA: TGCAGCGTTGAGTCAGGGGCCGAGCAGTACTTC.

The chain has TRBV29-1 and TRBJ2-7, with D tentatively TRBD2 (6 bases). The CDR3 contains 12 residues. Between the trimmed V and J ends, which lost 4 bases and 3 bases, there was a span of 10 bases. CDR1 and CDR2 from the germline V gene are SQVTM and ANQGSEA. The CDR3 DNA reads TGCAGCGTTGGCGGGGCCAACTACGAGCAGTACTTC. Amino acids: CSVGGANYEQYF.